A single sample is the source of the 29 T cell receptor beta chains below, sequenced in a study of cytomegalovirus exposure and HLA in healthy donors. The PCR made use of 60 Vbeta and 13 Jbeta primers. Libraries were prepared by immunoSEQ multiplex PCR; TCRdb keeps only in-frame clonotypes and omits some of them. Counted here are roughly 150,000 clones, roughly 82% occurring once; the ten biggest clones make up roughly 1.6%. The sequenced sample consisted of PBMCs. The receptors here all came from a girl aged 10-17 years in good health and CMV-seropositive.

The CDR3 protein is CASSLPRMGSNQPQHF. For the CDR3, the DNA is TGTGCCAGCAGTTTACCACGCATGGGCTCCAATCAGCCCCAGCATTTT. The V call is TRBV28, the J call TRBJ1-5, with unresolved D. CDR3 length: 16 amino acids. Germline assignment: CDR1 MDHEN and CDR2 SYDVKM. Trimming cost V 2 bases and J 3 bases, with 14 bases left between them.

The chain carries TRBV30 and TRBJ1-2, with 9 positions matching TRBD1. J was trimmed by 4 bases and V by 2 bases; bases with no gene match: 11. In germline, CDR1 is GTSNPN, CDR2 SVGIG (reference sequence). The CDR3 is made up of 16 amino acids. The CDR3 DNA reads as TGTGCCTGGAGTATTCAAGGGGGACAGGGCGGCTATGGCTACACCTTC. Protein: CAWSIQGGQGGYGYTF. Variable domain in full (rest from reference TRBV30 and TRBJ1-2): SQTIHQWPATLVQPVGSPLSLECTVEGTSNPNLYWYRQAAGRGLQLLFYSVGIGQISSEVPQNLSASRPQDRQFILSSKKLLLSDSGFYLCAWSIQGGQGGYGYTFGSGTRLTVV.

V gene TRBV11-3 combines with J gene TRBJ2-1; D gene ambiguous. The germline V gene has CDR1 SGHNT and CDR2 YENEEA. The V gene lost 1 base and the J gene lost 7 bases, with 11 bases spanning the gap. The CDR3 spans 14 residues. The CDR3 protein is CASSLGRLPNEQFF. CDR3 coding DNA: TGTGCCAGCAGCTTAGGGCGACTTCCAAATGAGCAGTTCTTC.

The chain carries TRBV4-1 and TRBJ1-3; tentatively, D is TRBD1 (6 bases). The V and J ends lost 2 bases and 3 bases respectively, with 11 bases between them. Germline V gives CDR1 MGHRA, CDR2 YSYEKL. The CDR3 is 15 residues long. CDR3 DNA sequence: TGCGCCAGCAGCCAAAGGGGGGGGTATGGAAACACCATATATTTT. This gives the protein CASSQRGGYGNTIYF.

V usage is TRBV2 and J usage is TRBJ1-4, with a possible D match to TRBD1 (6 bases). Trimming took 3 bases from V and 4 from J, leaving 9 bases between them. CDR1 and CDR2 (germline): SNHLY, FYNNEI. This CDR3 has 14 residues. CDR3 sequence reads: CASSEARGNEKLFF. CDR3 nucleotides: TGTGCCAGCAGTGAGGCCAGGGGTAATGAAAAACTGTTTTTT.

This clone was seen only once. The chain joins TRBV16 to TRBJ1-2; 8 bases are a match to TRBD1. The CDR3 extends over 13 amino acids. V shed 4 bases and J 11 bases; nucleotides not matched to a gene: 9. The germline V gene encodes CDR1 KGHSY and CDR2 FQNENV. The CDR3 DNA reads TGTGCCAGCAGCCTGGGGACAGGTTCGTGGTACACCTTC. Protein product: CASSLGTGSWYTF. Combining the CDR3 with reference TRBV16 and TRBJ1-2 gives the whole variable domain GEEVAQTPKHLVRGEGQKAKLYCAPIKGHSYVFWYQQVLKNEFKFLISFQNENVFDETGMPKERFSAKCLPNSPCSLEIQATKLEDSAVYFCASSLGTGSWYTFGSGTRLTVV.

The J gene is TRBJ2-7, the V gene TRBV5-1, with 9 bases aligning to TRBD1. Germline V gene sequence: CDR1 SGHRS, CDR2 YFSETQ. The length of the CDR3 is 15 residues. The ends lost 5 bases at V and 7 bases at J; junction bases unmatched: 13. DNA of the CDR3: TGCGCCAGCAGGGCGGACAGGGGCCTAATGGGGGAGCAGTACTTC. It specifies CASRADRGLMGEQYF.

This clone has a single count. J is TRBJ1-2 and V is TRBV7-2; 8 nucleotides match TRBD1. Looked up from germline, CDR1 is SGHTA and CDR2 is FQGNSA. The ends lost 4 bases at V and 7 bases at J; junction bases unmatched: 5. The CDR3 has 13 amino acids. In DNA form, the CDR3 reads TGTGCCAGCAGCTCCCGGACAGGGCCTGGCTACACCTTC. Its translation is CASSSRTGPGYTF.

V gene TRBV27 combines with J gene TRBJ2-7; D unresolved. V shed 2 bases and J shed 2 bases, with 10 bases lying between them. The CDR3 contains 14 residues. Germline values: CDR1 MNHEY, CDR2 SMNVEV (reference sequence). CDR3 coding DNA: TGTGCCAGCAGTTTAAGGAGTCAGACCTACGAGCAGTACTTC. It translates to CASSLRSQTYEQYF.

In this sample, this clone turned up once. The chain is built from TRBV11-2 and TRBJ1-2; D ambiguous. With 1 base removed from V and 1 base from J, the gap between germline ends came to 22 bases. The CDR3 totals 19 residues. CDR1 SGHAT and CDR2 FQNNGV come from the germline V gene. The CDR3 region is CASSLAHKGKRKVNYGYTF. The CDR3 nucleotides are TGTGCCAGCAGCTTAGCCCATAAAGGGAAGCGGAAGGTTAACTATGGCTACACCTTC.

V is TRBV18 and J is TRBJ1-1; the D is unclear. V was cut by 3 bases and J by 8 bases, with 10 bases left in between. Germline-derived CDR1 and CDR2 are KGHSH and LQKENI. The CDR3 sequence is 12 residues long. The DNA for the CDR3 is TGTGCCAGCTCACCTCCCCCCGGGGAAGCTTTCTTT. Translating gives CASSPPPGEAFF.

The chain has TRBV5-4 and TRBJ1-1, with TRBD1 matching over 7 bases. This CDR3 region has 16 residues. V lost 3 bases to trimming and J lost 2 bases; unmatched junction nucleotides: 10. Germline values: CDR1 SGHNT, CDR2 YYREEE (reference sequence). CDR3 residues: CASSSRGQAFNTEAFF. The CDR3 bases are TGTGCCAGCAGCTCCCGCGGACAGGCCTTCAACACTGAAGCTTTCTTT.

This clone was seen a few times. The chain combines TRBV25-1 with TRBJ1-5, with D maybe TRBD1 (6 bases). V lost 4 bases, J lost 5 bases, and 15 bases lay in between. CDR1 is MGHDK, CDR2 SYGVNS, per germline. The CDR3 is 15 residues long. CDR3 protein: CASSVGGGWDQPQHF. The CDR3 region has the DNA TGTGCCAGCAGTGTAGGGGGGGGATGGGATCAGCCCCAGCATTTT.

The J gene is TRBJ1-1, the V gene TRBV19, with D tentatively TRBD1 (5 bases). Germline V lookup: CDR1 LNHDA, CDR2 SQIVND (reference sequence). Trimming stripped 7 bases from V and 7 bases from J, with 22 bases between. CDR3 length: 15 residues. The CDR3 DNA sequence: TGTGCCAGTAATCCCGTGGGTTCAGGGAAGGTTGAAGCTTTCTTT. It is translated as CASNPVGSGKVEAFF.

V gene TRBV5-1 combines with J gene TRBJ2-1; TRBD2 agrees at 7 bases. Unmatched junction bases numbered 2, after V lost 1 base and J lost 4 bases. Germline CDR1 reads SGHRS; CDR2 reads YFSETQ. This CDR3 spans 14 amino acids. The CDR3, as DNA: TGCGCCAGCAGCTTGACTAGCGCTTACAATGAGCAGTTCTTC. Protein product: CASSLTSAYNEQFF.

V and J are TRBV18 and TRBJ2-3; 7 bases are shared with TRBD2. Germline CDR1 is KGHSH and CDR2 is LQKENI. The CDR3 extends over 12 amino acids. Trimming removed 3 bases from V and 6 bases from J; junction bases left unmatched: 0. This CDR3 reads CASSPGGDTQYF. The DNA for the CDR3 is TGTGCCAGCTCACCCGGGGGGGATACGCAGTATTTT.

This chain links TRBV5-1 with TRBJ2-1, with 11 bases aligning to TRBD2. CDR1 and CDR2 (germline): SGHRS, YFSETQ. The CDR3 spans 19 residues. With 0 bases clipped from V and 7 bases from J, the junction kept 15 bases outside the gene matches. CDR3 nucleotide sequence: TGCGCCAGCAGCTTGGCCGATAGCGGGAGGGCCTGGGAATGGAATGAGCAGTTCTTC. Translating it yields CASSLADSGRAWEWNEQFF.

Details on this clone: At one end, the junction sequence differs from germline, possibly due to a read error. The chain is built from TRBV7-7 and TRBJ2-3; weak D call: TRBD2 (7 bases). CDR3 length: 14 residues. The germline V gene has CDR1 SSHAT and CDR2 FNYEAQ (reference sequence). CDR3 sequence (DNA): TGTGCTAGCAGCCCCGCGGGGGCGGAAGATACGCAGTATTTT. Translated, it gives CASSPAGAEDTQYF.

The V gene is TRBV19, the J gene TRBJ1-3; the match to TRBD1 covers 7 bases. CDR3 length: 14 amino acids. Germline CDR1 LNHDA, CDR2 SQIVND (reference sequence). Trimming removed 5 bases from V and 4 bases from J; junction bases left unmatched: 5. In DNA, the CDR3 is TGTGCCAGTAGTGAAGACAGGGTCGGAAACACCATATATTTT. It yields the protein CASSEDRVGNTIYF.

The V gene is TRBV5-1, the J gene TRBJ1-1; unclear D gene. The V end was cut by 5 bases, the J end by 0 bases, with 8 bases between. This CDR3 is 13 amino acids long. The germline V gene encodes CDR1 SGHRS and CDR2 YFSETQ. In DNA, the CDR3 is TGCGCCAGCAGTCCCGGGGTGAACACTGAAGCTTTCTTT. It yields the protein CASSPGVNTEAFF.

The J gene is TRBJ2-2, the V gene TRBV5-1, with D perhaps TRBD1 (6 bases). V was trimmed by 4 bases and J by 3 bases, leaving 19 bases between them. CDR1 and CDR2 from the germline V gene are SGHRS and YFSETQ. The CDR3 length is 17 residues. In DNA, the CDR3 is TGCGCCAGCAGCGGATCCCCCCGGGACACCGACACCGGGGAGCTGTTTTTT. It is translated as CASSGSPRDTDTGELFF.

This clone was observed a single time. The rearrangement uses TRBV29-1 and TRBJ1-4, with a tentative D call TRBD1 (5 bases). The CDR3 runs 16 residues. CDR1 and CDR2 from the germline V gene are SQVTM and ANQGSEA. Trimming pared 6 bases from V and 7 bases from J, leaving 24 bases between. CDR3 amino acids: CSVRGGGPAPGEKLFF. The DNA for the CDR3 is TGCAGCGTCCGAGGCGGGGGTCCCGCCCCGGGTGAAAAACTGTTTTTT.

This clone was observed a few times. The CDR3 DNA is TGTGCCAGCTCCCACAGCCTACCCCTCTCTGGAAACACCATATATTTT. Its translation: CASSHSLPLSGNTIYF. V and J are TRBV18 and TRBJ1-3; D not certain. Germline V CDR1 and CDR2: KGHSH, LQKENI. Trimming left V 6 bases short and J 0 bases short, with 15 bases between. The CDR3 contains 16 residues.

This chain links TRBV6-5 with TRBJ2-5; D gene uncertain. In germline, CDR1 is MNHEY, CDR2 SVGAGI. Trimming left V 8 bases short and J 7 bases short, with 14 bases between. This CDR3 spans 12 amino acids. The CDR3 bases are TGTGCCAGCCTGGATCCTCCGGGGACCCAGTACTTC. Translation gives CASLDPPGTQYF.

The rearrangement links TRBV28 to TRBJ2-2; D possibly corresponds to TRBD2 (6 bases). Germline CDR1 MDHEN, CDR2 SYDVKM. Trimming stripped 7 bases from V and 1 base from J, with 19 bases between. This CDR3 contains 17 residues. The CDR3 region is CASTPSGWGGNTGELFF. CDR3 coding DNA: TGTGCCAGCACCCCCTCTGGCTGGGGAGGGAACACCGGGGAGCTGTTTTTT.

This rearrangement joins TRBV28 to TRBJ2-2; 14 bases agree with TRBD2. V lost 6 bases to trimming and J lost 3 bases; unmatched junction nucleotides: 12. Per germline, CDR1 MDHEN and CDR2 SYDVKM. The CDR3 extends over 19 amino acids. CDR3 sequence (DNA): TGTGCCAGCAGCCTGGGACTAGCGGGAGCCCAGATGTACACCGGGGAGCTGTTTTTT. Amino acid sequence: CASSLGLAGAQMYTGELFF.

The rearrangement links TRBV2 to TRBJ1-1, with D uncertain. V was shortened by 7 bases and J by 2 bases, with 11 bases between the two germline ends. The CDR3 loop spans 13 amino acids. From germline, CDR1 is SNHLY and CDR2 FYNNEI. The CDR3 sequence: CASIIQANTEAFF. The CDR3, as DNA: TGTGCCAGCATAATTCAAGCAAACACTGAAGCTTTCTTT.

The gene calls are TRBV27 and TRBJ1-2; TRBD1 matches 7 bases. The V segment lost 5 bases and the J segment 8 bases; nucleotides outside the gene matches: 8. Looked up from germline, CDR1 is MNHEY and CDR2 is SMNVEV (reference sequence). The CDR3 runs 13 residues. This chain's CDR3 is CASSVDRLRGYTF. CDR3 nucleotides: TGTGCCAGCAGTGTGGACAGGCTAAGGGGCTACACCTTC.

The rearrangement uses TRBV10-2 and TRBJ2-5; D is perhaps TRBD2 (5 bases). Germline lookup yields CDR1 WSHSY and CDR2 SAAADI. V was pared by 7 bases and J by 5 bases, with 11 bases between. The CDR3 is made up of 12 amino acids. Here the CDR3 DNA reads TGCGCCAGCATGGAGGTGTATGAGACCCAGTACTTC. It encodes CASMEVYETQYF.